This is a list of T cell receptor beta chains from one sample in a study of regulatory T cells in long-lasting Graves disease. TCRdb itself ran the multiplex PCR reads through MiXCR, one entry per CDR3 protein. Among around 250,000 distinct CDR3 sequences listed, approximately 20% were seen once. The sample in question was peripheral blood mononuclear cells (PBMCs), obtained at new diagnosis, from a patient treated with antithyroid drugs. All receptors come from a female donor with Graves disease. CDR3s include the opening cysteine and the closing phenylalanine or tryptophan. A D gene is named only where the DNA matches it firmly. Not every row has a clone size; where given, it reads once, few, many or a size class.

>many|TRBJ2-7|TRBV12-3/TRBV12-4|-
CASRLGGSYEQYF
TGTGCCAGCAGACTAGGGGGATCCTACGAGCAGTACTTC
>many|TRBJ2-1|TRBV7-6|TRBD1
CASNPQGVGNRDEQFF
TGTGCCAGCAACCCCCAGGGGGTCGGTAATCGTGATGAGCAGTTCTTC
>many|TRBJ1-4|TRBV20-1|-
CSAQTNSEKLFF
TGCAGTGCTCAGACCAACTCGGAAAAACTGTTTTTT
>many|TRBJ2-1|TRBV19|TRBD2
CASTSGRLRGTRDEQFF
TGTGCCTCGACTAGCGGGAGGCTCAGGGGGACTAGGGATGAGCAGTTCTTC
>many|TRBJ2-3|TRBV3-1|-
CASSQVRNTQYF
TGTGCCAGCAGCCAAGTTAGGAATACGCAGTATTTT
>many|TRBJ2-7|TRBV20-1|-
CSARMPSDEQYF
TGCAGTGCTAGAATGCCCTCAGACGAGCAGTACTTC
>-|TRBJ2-3|TRBV9|-
CASSDSARDTDTLYF
TGTGCCAGCAGCGACAGTGCGCGGGATACAGATACGCTGTATTTT
>many|TRBJ1-5|TRBV19|-
CASSIAQYSNQPQHF
TGTGCCAGTAGTATAGCTCAGTATAGCAATCAGCCCCAGCATTTT
>many|TRBJ2-7|TRBV6-1|-
CASSEEATAPYEQYF
TGTGCCAGCAGTGAAGAAGCAACAGCCCCCTACGAGCAGTACTTC
>few|TRBJ2-3|TRBV7-7|-
CASPGGTDTQYF
TGTGCTAGCCCAGGGGGCACAGATACGCAGTATTTT
>many|TRBJ2-6|TRBV6-2/TRBV6-3|-
CASRGFSGANVLTF
TGTGCCAGCCGGGGCTTCTCTGGGGCCAACGTCCTGACTTTC
>many|TRBJ2-7|TRBV2|TRBD2
CASKEEVLGGDEQYF
TGTGCCAGCAAAGAAGAAGTGCTGGGGGGGGACGAGCAGTACTTC
>many|TRBJ2-2|TRBV20-1|-
CSARGNTGELFF
TGCAGTGCTAGAGGGAACACCGGGGAGCTGTTTTTT
>-|TRBJ2-1|TRBV2|-
CASSELASSLGQFF
TGTGCCAGCAGTGAGTTGGCTAGTAGTCTTGGGCAGTTCTTC
>many|TRBJ1-5|TRBV7-2|-
CASSTGWEPQHF
TGTGCCAGCAGCACAGGATGGGAGCCCCAGCATTTT
>many|TRBJ1-4|TRBV27|-
CASSPQTRVGEKLFF
TGTGCCAGCAGTCCCCAGACCAGGGTGGGTGAAAAACTGTTTTTT
>many|TRBJ2-5|TRBV4-3|-
CASSQERVKGPMGETQYF
TGCGCCAGCAGCCAAGAGAGGGTAAAGGGGCCAATGGGGGAGACCCAGTACTTC
>-|TRBJ1-4|TRBV20-1|-
CSARGGRVNEKLFF
TGCAGTGCTAGAGGCGGCAGGGTAAATGAAAAACTGTTTTTT
>-|TRBJ2-3|TRBV24-1|-
CATIYRDTQYF
TGTGCCACCATTTACAGAGATACGCAGTATTTT
>many|TRBJ2-7|TRBV2|TRBD2
CASSSTSGRSYEQYF
TGTGCCAGCAGCTCAACTAGCGGGAGGTCCTACGAGCAGTACTTC
>many|TRBJ1-2|TRBV30|-
CAWSEGWLPANYGYTF
TGTGCCTGGAGTGAGGGGTGGCTTCCAGCTAACTATGGCTACACCTTC
>many|TRBJ1-2|TRBV11-2|-
CASSQVGLHGYTF
TGTGCCAGCAGCCAAGTTGGGCTGCATGGCTACACCTTC
>-|TRBJ2-5|TRBV6-1|TRBD1
CASRPDRDPANTGETQYF
TGTGCCAGCAGACCCGACAGGGACCCCGCGAACACCGGGGAGACCCAGTACTTC
>many|TRBJ2-2|TRBV6-2/TRBV6-3|-
CASSWGKRPGELFF
TGTGCCAGCAGTTGGGGGAAAAGGCCCGGGGAGCTGTTTTTT
>many|TRBJ2-1|TRBV14|TRBD2
CASSQVGGRFYNEQFF
TGTGCCAGCAGCCAAGTGGGCGGGAGGTTCTACAATGAGCAGTTCTTC
>-|TRBJ2-1|TRBV7-9|-
CASSLITAGKNGQFF
TGTGCCAGCAGCTTAATTACCGCCGGTAAAAATGGGCAGTTCTTC
>many|TRBJ1-1|TRBV12-3/TRBV12-4|-
CASSLSVQGNTEAFF
TGTGCCAGCAGTTTATCGGTACAGGGAAACACTGAAGCTTTCTTT
>many|TRBJ2-7|TRBV7-9|TRBD2
CASSPKRGAQYEQYF
TGTGCCAGCAGCCCCAAGCGGGGGGCCCAATACGAGCAGTACTTC
>many|TRBJ1-3|TRBV2|-
CASSSGNTIYF
TGTGCCAGCAGTTCTGGAAACACCATATATTTT
>many|TRBJ1-2|TRBV5-1|TRBD1
CASSLARTGENYGYTF
TGCGCCAGCAGCTTGGCCCGGACAGGGGAGAACTATGGCTACACCTTC
>many|TRBJ2-2|TRBV7-2|-
CASSFRSLRRMNTGELFF
TGTGCCAGCAGCTTCCGGAGTTTGAGGCGAATGAACACCGGGGAGCTGTTTTTT
>-|TRBJ2-1|TRBV20-1|TRBD1
CSALRQGPYNEQFF
TGCAGTGCTCTACGACAGGGTCCCTACAATGAGCAGTTCTTC
>many|TRBJ2-1|TRBV20-1|-
CSARGEAGNNEQFF
TGCAGTGCCAGAGGGGAAGCAGGGAACAATGAGCAGTTCTTC
>many|TRBJ1-5|TRBV7-2|-
CASSLGFDQPQHF
TGTGCCAGCAGCTTGGGCTTTGATCAGCCCCAGCATTTT
>many|TRBJ2-3|TRBV6-1|TRBD1
CASSVDRGTQYF
TGTGCCAGCAGTGTTGACAGGGGGACGCAGTATTTT
>-|TRBJ1-1|TRBV30|-
CAWSSLSVTEAFF
TGTGCCTGGAGTTCTCTAAGCGTCACTGAAGCTTTCTTT
>many|TRBJ2-7|TRBV2|TRBD2
CASSDAASGRYEQYF
TGTGCCAGCAGTGACGCGGCTAGCGGGAGATACGAGCAGTACTTC